This T cell receptor beta chain was sequenced during a study of shared clonotypes between healthy human individuals. For the study at large: Three plates each covered CD4 naive and memory; CD8 naive two, CD8 memory one.

Deep level was the assay's run setting. Assay: immunoSEQ multiplex PCR; the TCRdb copy retains only in-frame clones and omits some. The sample holds about 980,000 clones; over 60% are singletons and the top ten take around 1.4%. Regarding this clone: Its antigen is undetermined.

General study findings and limits: Large sequencing depth failed to make sorted-subset sequencing complete, rarefaction showed. The genetic and exposure-history diversity represented was limited by few donors.

V was shortened by 5 bases and J by 0 bases, with 10 bases between the two germline ends. Germline V gives CDR1 SEHNR, CDR2 FQNEAQ (reference sequence). CDR3 size: 14 residues. The TCR sequence derives from a young man in good health. The sequenced sample was memory CD4+ T cells sorted from blood. The sample's subset: CD45RA-negative fraction. The rearrangement joins TRBV7-9 to TRBJ1-1; no reliable D call. Here the CDR3 DNA reads TGTGCCAGCAGCCCATCGACACTGAACACTGAAGCTTTCTTT. It encodes CASSPSTLNTEAFF. Full variable domain (rest looked up from reference TRBV7-9 and TRBJ1-1): DTGVSQNPRHKITKRGQNVTFRCDPISEHNRLYWYRQTLGQGPEFLTYFQNEAQLEKSRLLSDRFSAERPKGSFSTLEIQRTEQGDSAMYLCASSPSTLNTEAFFGQGTRLTVV.